This T cell receptor beta chain derives from a study of blood T cell repertoires in COVID-19. TCRdb's table, derived via immunoSEQ multiplex PCR, lists solely in-frame clones and lacks some. The sample comprises approximately 110,000 clones, 55% to 75% of which are singletons, and roughly 0.86% rests with the top ten. This sequence was found in a human donor with acute or convalescent COVID-19. The donor label of this sample is uncertain. Sample: peripheral blood.

The CDR3 DNA reads TGTGCCAGCAGCTGGGCCACAGATACGCAGTATTTT. Translated: CASSWATDTQYF. This chain uses TRBV6-2 or TRBV6-3 with TRBJ2-3; D is uncertain. Germline lookup yields CDR1 MNHEY and CDR2 SVGEGT. The ends were cut back, 6 bases at V and 2 bases at J, with 6 bases in the middle. This CDR3 is 12 amino acids long.